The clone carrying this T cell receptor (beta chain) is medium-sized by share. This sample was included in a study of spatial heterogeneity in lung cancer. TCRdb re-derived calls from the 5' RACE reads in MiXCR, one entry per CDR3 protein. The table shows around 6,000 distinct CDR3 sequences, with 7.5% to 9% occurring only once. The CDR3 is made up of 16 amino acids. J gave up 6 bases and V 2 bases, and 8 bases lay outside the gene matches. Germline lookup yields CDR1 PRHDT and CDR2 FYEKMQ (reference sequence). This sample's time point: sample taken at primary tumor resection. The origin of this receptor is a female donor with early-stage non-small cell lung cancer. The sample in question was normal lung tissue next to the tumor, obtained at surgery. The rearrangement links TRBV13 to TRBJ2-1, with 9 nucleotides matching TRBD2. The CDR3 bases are TGTGCCAGCAGCTTATATGCGGGGGGGGCCGTCAATGAGCAGTTCTTC. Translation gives CASSLYAGGAVNEQFF.